This T cell receptor beta chain was sequenced during a study of blood T cells in healthy people across ages. Study overall: Capture via template switching afforded approximately one barcoded beta molecule per two T cells. Overall study results and limits: It was held that the diversity estimates obtained from one million T cells were underestimates. CMV status of donors was not determined, possibly confounding expanded clonotype changes.

A note on this clonotype: Its antigen is as yet unknown.

A second roughly 7 to 11 cycle PCR used barcoded and J-beta primers. From the 5' RACE reads, TCRdb called clonotypes with MiXCR, one entry per CDR3 protein. The sample records under 800,000 distinct CDR3 sequences, approximately 43% being singletons. Germline loops: CDR1 SGHTA, CDR2 FQGNSA. The V gene lost 5 bases and the J gene lost 6 bases, with 20 bases spanning the gap. The length of the CDR3 is 16 residues. Per-sample PBMC isolation yielded at least 7 million cells. The chain has TRBV7-2 and TRBJ1-5, with D uncertain. The TCR sequence derives from a woman aged 60 to 75 in good health. The sequencing input was blood. This chain's CDR3 is CASSPVSQFTFQPQHF. The CDR3 nucleotides read TGTGCCAGCAGCCCAGTTTCTCAGTTCACTTTTCAGCCCCAGCATTTT.